This TCR beta chain came from a study of brain T cells in children with intractable seizures. This clone appeared once. Trimming took off 1 base at V and 1 base at J, with 4 bases between the two ends. The V gene's germline CDR1 is GTSNPN and CDR2 SVGIG (reference sequence). CDR3 size: 13 residues. Time point meaning: blood from clinic visit 5 months post-surgery; TSC patient then seizure free. Surgery cases with the highest brain T cell transcript signatures were chosen for sequencing. Patients received at least one anti-epileptic drug before surgery. The table came from immunoSEQ multiplex PCR; TCRdb's copy has only in-frame clones and leaves some out. The table has about 350,000 clones, about 94% seen once.

The chain links TRBV30 to TRBJ2-2, with D unresolved. The clonotype comes from a boy under three years old with tuberous sclerosis and intractable seizures. Here the sequenced sample was peripheral blood, taken less than 6 months after surgery. The CDR3 loop reads CAWSEGNTGELFF. The CDR3, as DNA: TGTGCCTGGAGTGAGGGGAACACCGGGGAGCTGTTTTTT.